These 21 T cell receptor beta chains came from one sample sequenced in a study of cytomegalovirus exposure and HLA in healthy donors. 60 Vbeta and 13 Jbeta primers were used in PCR. Clones were read by immunoSEQ multiplex PCR, and TCRdb kept only the in-frame ones, dropping some. The sample features fewer than 45,000 clones, with about 8.9% in its top ten. The material sequenced was PBMCs. The source is a man aged 40-49 years in good health and CMV-seropositive.

The chain carries TRBV7-9 and TRBJ2-1, with TRBD1 identical over 8 bases. CDR3 length equals 15 residues. The trim removed 5 bases at V and 0 bases at J, leaving 3 bases unmatched. Germline lookup yields CDR1 SEHNR and CDR2 FQNEAQ (reference sequence). The CDR3: CASSRQGTSYNEQFF. Written as DNA, the CDR3 is TGTGCCAGCAGCCGACAGGGGACCTCCTACAATGAGCAGTTCTTC.

The chain has TRBV9 and TRBJ2-7, with 8 bases fitting TRBD2. The CDR3 contains 14 residues. From germline, CDR1 is SGDLS and CDR2 YYNGEE. With 7 bases clipped from V and 6 bases from J, the junction kept 12 bases outside the gene matches. The CDR3 region is CASPGRGGRLEQYF. CDR3 bases: TGTGCCAGCCCCGGGAGGGGGGGGCGGCTCGAGCAGTACTTC. The full variable domain, in which reference TRBV9 and TRBJ2-7 provide the parts outside the CDR3, is DSGVTQTPKHLITATGQRVTLRCSPRSGDLSVYWYQQSLDQGLQFLIQYYNGEERAKGNILERFSAQQFPDLHSELNLSSLELGDSALYFCASPGRGGRLEQYFGPGTRLTVT.

The DNA of the CDR3 is TGTGCCAGCAGTTACGGGGGGACAGTCCAAGAGACCCAGTACTTC. Translating gives CASSYGGTVQETQYF. The chain is built from TRBV6-6 and TRBJ2-5, with a tentative D call TRBD1 (7 bases). Looked up from germline, CDR1 is MNHNY and CDR2 is SVGAGI (reference sequence). The CDR3 consists of 15 residues. V was cut by 2 bases and J by 1 base, with 11 bases left in between.

The chain links TRBV6-6 to TRBJ1-1; no definite D call. This CDR3 comprises 16 residues. CDR1 is MNHNY, CDR2 SVGAGI, per germline (reference sequence). Deletions cut 0 bases from V and 2 bases from J, with 13 bases between. Here the CDR3 reads CASSYSRVAGNTEAFF. For the CDR3, the DNA is TGTGCCAGCAGTTACTCGAGGGTAGCCGGCAACACTGAAGCTTTCTTT.

The chain joins TRBV4-1 to TRBJ2-7, with TRBD2 matching 8 bases. Trimming at V came to 4 bases and at J to 3 bases, leaving 5 bases not matched to a gene. The germline V gene encodes CDR1 MGHRA and CDR2 YSYEKL. This CDR3 region has 14 residues. For the CDR3, the DNA is TGCGCCAGCAGCCTAGCGGGATCTGACTACGAGCAGTACTTC. Its protein product is CASSLAGSDYEQYF.

The chain uses TRBV6-1 and TRBJ2-3, with TRBD2 identical over 12 bases. The V gene's germline CDR1 is MNHNS and CDR2 SASEGT. CDR3 length: 16 residues. The ends lost 4 bases at V and 4 bases at J; junction bases unmatched: 6. CDR3 residues: CASSAGLAGGADTQYF. DNA for the CDR3: TGTGCCAGCAGTGCGGGACTAGCGGGTGGGGCAGATACGCAGTATTTT.

The chain has TRBV30 and TRBJ1-4; no definite D call. Germline lookup yields CDR1 GTSNPN and CDR2 SVGIG (reference sequence). This CDR3 region has 13 residues. V lost 4 bases and J lost 4, with 10 bases in between. The CDR3 reads CAWTPGNNEKLFF. CDR3 coding DNA: TGTGCCTGGACTCCCGGGAATAATGAAAAACTGTTTTTT.

The chain is built from TRBV7-5 and TRBJ2-1; TRBD1, as called in the table, went unchecked against the DNA. TRBV7-5 is a pseudogene segment. The length of the CDR3 is 18 residues. As DNA, the CDR3 is TGTGCCAGAAGCTCCATCCGGGACAGGGGGCACCCCTACAATGAGCAGTTCTTC. Translation gives CARSSIRDRGHPYNEQFF.

The V call is TRBV28, the J call TRBJ2-3; 12 bases are shared with TRBD2. Germline CDR1 is MDHEN and CDR2 is SYDVKM. The ends lost 1 base at V and 3 bases at J; junction bases unmatched: 5. This CDR3 is built from 17 residues. CDR3 protein: CASSLSLAGGSTDTQYF. As DNA, the CDR3 is TGTGCCAGCAGTTTATCCCTAGCGGGAGGGAGTACAGATACGCAGTATTTT.

V gene TRBV7-8 combines with J gene TRBJ2-2; 8 positions agree with TRBD1. The CDR3 contains 14 residues. The V gene end was trimmed by 5 bases and the J gene end by 6 bases; junction bases not matched to a gene: 5. CDR1 and CDR2 (germline): SGHVS, FQNEAQ. CDR3 DNA sequence: TGTGCCAGCAGCGGACAGGGCTCTCCCGGGGAGCTGTTTTTT. It specifies CASSGQGSPGELFF.

The chain uses TRBV4-2 and TRBJ2-7, with 11 bases that match TRBD1. From germline, CDR1 is LGHNA and CDR2 YNFKEQ. The CDR3 spans 15 residues. V lost 1 base, J lost 3 bases, and 2 bases stayed unmatched. DNA of the CDR3: TGTGCCAGCAGCCAAGGGACAGGGGGCGGCTACGAGCAGTACTTC. Translated, it gives CASSQGTGGGYEQYF.

This chain joins TRBV4-1 and TRBJ2-5, with a weak D call TRBD2 (5 bases). The J call may be mistaken, given a closer DNA end match to TRBJ2-7. The CDR3 consists of 16 residues. Germline V gene sequence: CDR1 MGHRA, CDR2 YSYEKL. CDR3 coding DNA: TGCGCCAGCAGCCCGAATCCGGGCCAGACTACCTACGAGCAGTACTTC. Its protein is CASSPNPGQTTYEQYF.

The chain links TRBV6-1 to TRBJ2-6, with D possibly TRBD2 on 6 matching bases. Trimming shortened V by 6 bases and J by 4 bases, and 10 bases separated the two germline ends. The CDR3 extends over 14 amino acids. CDR1 and CDR2 from the germline V gene are MNHNS and SASEGT. CDR3 residues: CASSRGRGANVLTF. The CDR3 DNA is TGTGCCAGCAGCCGGGGGAGAGGGGCCAACGTCCTGACTTTC.

In DNA, the CDR3 is TGTGCCAGCAGTTTACTAGCGGGTTCCACAGATACGCAGTATTTT. Protein: CASSLLAGSTDTQYF. This chain links TRBV27 with TRBJ2-3, with 8 bases fitting TRBD2. After removal of 2 bases from V and 2 bases from J, the junction contained 3 bases not matched to a gene. The CDR3 extends over 15 amino acids. The germline gives CDR1 MNHEY, CDR2 SMNVEV (reference sequence).

The chain couples TRBV19 to TRBJ1-1; 8 bases fit TRBD1. J lost 5 bases, V lost 5 bases, and 4 bases had no gene match. Per germline, CDR1 LNHDA and CDR2 SQIVND (reference sequence). This CDR3 has 13 residues. In DNA form, the CDR3 reads TGTGCCAGTAGTGTACAGGGGGGTACTGAAGCTTTCTTT. This codes for CASSVQGGTEAFF.

The chain joins TRBV27 to TRBJ2-7; tentatively, D is TRBD1 (5 bases). There are 15 residues in the CDR3. Germline V gene lookup returns CDR1 MNHEY and CDR2 SMNVEV (reference sequence). Trimming stripped 7 bases from V and 4 bases from J, with 20 bases between. CDR3 nucleotides: TGTGCCAGCACCTTTACAACGGCAGGGAATTACGAGCAGTACTTC. It translates to CASTFTTAGNYEQYF.

The CDR3 sequence: CASSLGQGGTQYF. The CDR3 nucleotides are TGTGCCAGCAGCTTAGGACAGGGAGGGACCCAGTACTTC. The chain joins TRBV7-6 to TRBJ2-5, with D possibly TRBD1 on 7 matching bases. The V end was cut by 1 base, the J end by 7 bases, with 10 bases between. The CDR3 sequence is 13 residues long. Germline V gene lookup returns CDR1 SGHVS and CDR2 FNYEAQ.

The J gene is TRBJ2-4, the V gene TRBV7-8, with TRBD1 matching over 9 bases. The CDR3 sequence is 16 residues long. V gave up 1 base and J gave up 15 bases; unmatched junction bases: 16. Germline-derived CDR1 and CDR2 are SGHVS and FQNEAQ. For the CDR3, the DNA is TGTGCCAGCAGCTTAGGCACTAGGGACAGGGCGCCCTTTTTGTACTTC. The encoded protein is CASSLGTRDRAPFLYF.

V is TRBV5-8 and J is TRBJ2-2; D perhaps matches TRBD2 (6 bases). This CDR3 comprises 19 residues. CDR1 is SGHTS, CDR2 YDEGEE, per germline. Trimming cost V 4 bases and J 6 bases, with 28 bases left between them. The CDR3 protein is CASSPRPGATVTGAGELFF. CDR3 DNA sequence: TGTGCCAGCAGCCCGCGACCGGGAGCGACGGTCACGGGAGCCGGGGAGCTGTTTTTT.

CDR3 coding DNA: TGTGCCAGCAGCTTGGCCGGCAGGGCTACCTATGGCTACACCTTC. It encodes CASSLAGRATYGYTF. This sequence joins TRBV5-6 and TRBJ1-2; D may be TRBD1 (5 bases). Germline V CDR1 and CDR2: SGHDT, YYEEEE. V lost 0 bases, J lost 4 bases, and 13 bases lay in between. This CDR3 spans 15 amino acids.

The chain couples TRBV7-9 to TRBJ2-2; maybe TRBD1 (6 bases). The CDR3 has 13 amino acids. V was cut by 3 bases and J by 7 bases, with 9 bases left in between. Germline V gene lookup returns CDR1 SEHNR and CDR2 FQNEAQ (reference sequence). As DNA, the CDR3 is TGTGCCAGCAGCTTTCACAGGGACGGGGAGCTGTTTTTT. Amino acid sequence: CASSFHRDGELFF.